One sample yielded the 28 T cell receptor beta chains listed below, sequenced in a study of identifying expanded T cells in peripheral blood. Produced via immunoSEQ multiplex PCR; TCRdb's table is partial and in-frame only. Of about 130,000 clones listed, 65% to 90% are singletons. Sequenced input: blood. Every receptor here comes from a person aged 18 to 75 in good health.

The chain has TRBV7-2 and TRBJ1-1, with D possibly matching TRBD1 (6 bases). The germline CDR1 and CDR2 sequences are SGHTA and FQGNSA. V was cut by 5 bases and J by 0 bases, with 16 bases left in between. The CDR3 totals 16 residues. The CDR3: CASSLGQNGLNTEAFF. The DNA for the CDR3 is TGTGCCAGCAGCCTTGGACAGAATGGATTGAACACTGAAGCTTTCTTT.

Only one count was recorded for this clone. The gene calls are TRBV2 and TRBJ1-1; possible D gene TRBD1, 6 bases. CDR3 length: 15 residues. V lost 6 bases and J lost 2, with 16 bases in between. Germline V gene data show CDR1 as SNHLY and CDR2 as FYNNEI. This CDR3 is CASSPPGQLNTEAFF. DNA of the CDR3: TGTGCCAGCAGCCCCCCGGGACAACTAAACACTGAAGCTTTCTTT.

The V gene is TRBV7-2, the J gene TRBJ1-6; D unclear. CDR3 length: 16 amino acids. The germline V and J ends were trimmed by 2 bases and 5 bases, with 13 bases remaining between them. Germline CDR1 reads SGHTA; CDR2 reads FQGNSA. The CDR3 region has the DNA TGTGCCAGCAGCTTACGTCCAGGCTTAGATAATTCACCCCTCCACTTT. This gives the protein CASSLRPGLDNSPLHF.

The chain joins TRBV29-1 to TRBJ1-3, with 7 bases that match TRBD1. Germline CDR1 reads SQVTM; CDR2 reads ANQGSEA. This CDR3 region has 13 residues. Losses at the gene ends were 7 bases for V and 0 bases for J; bases not matched to a gene: 3. The CDR3 DNA reads as TGCAGCGACAGGGACAGCTCTGGAAACACCATATATTTT. Its translation is CSDRDSSGNTIYF.

This chain uses TRBV7-9 with TRBJ2-5, with D unresolved. This CDR3 comprises 13 residues. In germline, CDR1 is SEHNR, CDR2 FQNEAQ (reference sequence). Trimming stripped 4 bases from V and 5 bases from J, with 11 bases between. CDR3 sequence reads: CASSSTGRETQYF. CDR3 DNA sequence: TGTGCCAGCAGCTCGACCGGTAGGGAGACCCAGTACTTC.

V gene TRBV9 combines with J gene TRBJ2-4; D perhaps matches TRBD1 (6 bases). V shed 7 bases and J shed 7 bases, with 15 bases lying between them. Germline assignment: CDR1 SGDLS and CDR2 YYNGEE. The CDR3 extends over 13 amino acids. CDR3 in DNA: TGTGCCAGCGACAGGCCAGGCCGTAACATTCAGTACTTC. Its translation is CASDRPGRNIQYF.

This clone was found once. This chain connects TRBV28 to TRBJ1-2; D remains unclear. Looked up from germline, CDR1 is MDHEN and CDR2 is SYDVKM. With 4 bases removed from V and 9 bases from J, the gap between germline ends came to 9 bases. The CDR3 is made up of 11 amino acids. The chain's CDR3 is CASSSRTSYTF. In DNA, the CDR3 is TGTGCCAGCAGTTCCCGTACTAGCTACACCTTC.

The chain recombines TRBV15 with TRBJ1-6; tentatively, D is TRBD1 (5 bases). The CDR3 loop spans 16 amino acids. From germline, CDR1 is LNHNV and CDR2 YYDKDF (reference sequence). V gave up 7 bases and J gave up 0 bases, with 13 bases separating them. The CDR3 is CATNGDPSSYNSPLHF. Here the CDR3 DNA reads TGTGCCACCAATGGGGACCCGAGCTCCTATAATTCACCCCTCCACTTT.

V and J are TRBV7-8 and TRBJ2-7; D uncertain. Trimming removed 1 base at V and 3 bases at J, with 10 bases between. The CDR3 is made up of 14 amino acids. The germline V gene encodes CDR1 SGHVS and CDR2 FQNEAQ. The CDR3 loop reads CASSLEWTDYEQYF. The CDR3 bases are TGTGCCAGCAGCTTAGAATGGACGGACTACGAGCAGTACTTC.

The rearrangement joins TRBV2 to TRBJ2-5; 11 nucleotides line up with TRBD2. The J segment lost 1 base and the V segment lost 7 bases, leaving 5 bases of the junction unmatched. The germline V gene encodes CDR1 SNHLY and CDR2 FYNNEI. This CDR3 contains 15 residues. As DNA, the CDR3 is TGTGCCAGCAATGTGGGACTAGCGGCCCAAGAGACCCAGTACTTC. Encoded protein: CASNVGLAAQETQYF.

V usage is TRBV9 and J usage is TRBJ1-6; the D is unclear. The germline CDR1 and CDR2 sequences are SGDLS and YYNGEE. The germline V and J ends were trimmed by 0 bases and 0 bases, with 7 bases remaining between them. The CDR3 has 16 amino acids. The CDR3 sequence: CASSVGPSSYNSPLHF. The CDR3 bases are TGTGCCAGCAGCGTAGGCCCCAGCTCCTATAATTCACCCCTCCACTTT.

The rearrangement links TRBV19 to TRBJ2-6; D tentatively fits TRBD1 or TRBD2 (5 bases each). CDR3 length: 15 residues. The germline V gene has CDR1 LNHDA and CDR2 SQIVND (reference sequence). Between the trimmed V and J ends, which lost 9 bases and 0 bases, there was a span of 12 bases. Written as DNA, the CDR3 is TGTGCCAGCCTACCGGGGCGCTCTGGGGCCAACGTCCTGACTTTC. Translation: CASLPGRSGANVLTF.

This clone was detected a few times. The CDR3 here is CASSEWGQSGNTIYF. The CDR3 DNA reads as TGTGCCAGCAGTGAATGGGGTCAGTCTGGAAACACCATATATTTT. This chain uses TRBV6-1 with TRBJ1-3; unclear D gene. Germline loops: CDR1 MNHNS, CDR2 SASEGT. This CDR3 comprises 15 residues. The germline V and J ends were trimmed by 2 bases and 1 base, with 9 bases remaining between them.

The V call is TRBV19, the J call TRBJ2-7, with D tentatively TRBD2 (5 bases). Germline CDR1 is LNHDA and CDR2 is SQIVND (reference sequence). V dropped 6 bases and J dropped 7 bases, with 13 bases sitting between them. This CDR3 is built from 12 residues. In nucleotides, the CDR3 is TGTGCCAGTAGGTGGGAGCCTCGGGAGCAGTACTTC. Translating gives CASRWEPREQYF.

This chain's CDR3 is CASRGYTGNTIYF. DNA for the CDR3: TGTGCCAGCAGGGGGTATACTGGAAACACCATATATTTT. The V call is TRBV27, the J call TRBJ1-3, with no clear D. The CDR3 runs to 13 residues. Looked up from germline, CDR1 is MNHEY and CDR2 is SMNVEV (reference sequence). Trimming removed 6 bases from V and 2 bases from J, with 8 bases in between.

The rearrangement uses TRBV5-1 and TRBJ2-5, with D perhaps assigned TRBD1 or TRBD2 (5 bases each). The germline V gene encodes CDR1 SGHRS and CDR2 YFSETQ. Trimming shortened V by 4 bases and J by 4 bases, and 17 bases separated the two germline ends. The CDR3 sequence is 15 residues long. The CDR3 loop reads CASSPPVGTAETQYF. CDR3 DNA sequence: TGCGCCAGCAGCCCTCCGGTGGGGACGGCAGAGACCCAGTACTTC.

The chain combines TRBV2 with TRBJ2-3; TRBD2 matches at 9 bases. Germline CDR1 is SNHLY and CDR2 is FYNNEI. After removal of 3 bases from V and 3 bases from J, the junction contained 4 bases not matched to a gene. CDR3 length: 15 residues. CDR3 residues: CASSEGGRATDTQYF. The CDR3 nucleotides are TGTGCCAGCAGTGAGGGCGGGAGGGCGACAGATACGCAGTATTTT.

This clone was picked up a small number of times. The chain carries TRBV14 and TRBJ2-1, with 8 bases identical to TRBD1. Germline trimming cut 4 bases from V and 6 bases from J; bases unmatched to any gene: 11. Germline CDR1 SGHDN, CDR2 FVKESK. This CDR3 has 16 residues. The CDR3 loop is CASSLARTGNSNEQFF. In DNA, the CDR3 is TGTGCCAGCAGCCTCGCCAGGACAGGGAACTCCAATGAGCAGTTCTTC. Drawing the rest from reference TRBV14 and TRBJ2-1, the complete variable domain is EAGVTQFPSHSVIEKGQTVTLRCDPISGHDNLYWYRRVMGKEIKFLLHFVKESKQDESGMPNNRFLAERTGGTYSTLKVQPAELEDSGVYFCASSLARTGNSNEQFFGPGTRLTVL.

The rearrangement joins TRBV5-1 to TRBJ2-3, with 11 bases fitting TRBD2. Germline values: CDR1 SGHRS, CDR2 YFSETQ. CDR3 length: 16 amino acids. J was trimmed by 6 bases and V by 2 bases; bases with no gene match: 8. The CDR3 DNA follows: TGCGCCAGCAGCTTCGGTCTAGCGGGAGGCGAGGATACGCAGTATTTT. It translates to CASSFGLAGGEDTQYF.

The J gene is TRBJ2-1, the V gene TRBV7-2; the D gene is possibly TRBD2 (6 bases). The V end lost 6 bases, the J end lost 0 bases, and 15 bases lay between the germline ends. Looked up from germline, CDR1 is SGHTA and CDR2 is FQGNSA. CDR3 length equals 16 residues. DNA for the CDR3: TGTGCCAGCAGGGGGGGTAGCGGAAGCTCCTACAATGAGCAGTTCTTC. This encodes CASRGGSGSSYNEQFF.

V and J are TRBV5-1 and TRBJ2-1, with TRBD1 matching over 7 bases. The CDR3 length is 14 residues. Germline V CDR1 and CDR2: SGHRS, YFSETQ. J lost 5 bases, V lost 5 bases, and 7 bases had no gene match. Written as DNA, the CDR3 is TGCGCCAGCAGTTCGGGACAGCTACACAATGAGCAGTTCTTC. It yields the protein CASSSGQLHNEQFF.

The CDR3 nucleotides are TGTGCCAGCAGCCAGGCTAGCGGGACTGAGCAGTTCTTC. Translated: CASSQASGTEQFF. The genes are TRBV14 and TRBJ2-1, with 9 bases fitting TRBD2. The CDR3 is made up of 13 amino acids. Germline assignment: CDR1 SGHDN and CDR2 FVKESK. After removal of 3 bases from V and 9 bases from J, the junction contained 3 bases not matched to a gene.

The chain has TRBV2 and TRBJ2-7; the D is unclear. The germline gives CDR1 SNHLY, CDR2 FYNNEI. Trimming left V 7 bases short and J 3 bases short, with 16 bases between. The CDR3 extends over 14 amino acids. In DNA, the CDR3 is TGTGCCAGCACCCCGCGATGGGCCAGCTACGAGCAGTACTTC. Encoded protein: CASTPRWASYEQYF.

This clone was counted only a few times. This chain joins TRBV4-3 and TRBJ2-1; no firm D call. This CDR3 is built from 15 residues. Trimming removed 0 bases from V and 9 bases from J, with 15 bases in between. Germline values: CDR1 LGHNA, CDR2 YSLEER. The CDR3 reads CASSQEGRPFSEQFF. The CDR3 DNA reads TGCGCCAGCAGCCAAGAGGGCAGGCCCTTCTCTGAGCAGTTCTTC.

This chain uses TRBV6-6 with TRBJ2-2, with a possible D match to TRBD2 (6 bases). CDR3 size: 14 residues. In germline, CDR1 is MNHNY, CDR2 SVGAGI (reference sequence). The V end lost 2 bases, the J end lost 4 bases, and 8 bases lay between the germline ends. The CDR3 loop is CASSYGGSTGELFF. The CDR3 DNA reads TGTGCCAGCAGTTACGGGGGGAGCACCGGGGAGCTGTTTTTT.

This chain uses TRBV10-2 with TRBJ2-7; TRBD1 is a possible D gene (6 bases). The V end was cut by 4 bases, the J end by 4 bases, with 11 bases between. Germline CDR1 is WSHSY and CDR2 is SAAADI. The CDR3 totals 13 residues. Here the CDR3 reads CASSAGGSYEQYF. CDR3 DNA: TGCGCCAGCAGTGCTGGGGGCTCTTACGAGCAGTACTTC.

The chain couples TRBV18 to TRBJ1-1; D unclear. From germline, CDR1 is KGHSH and CDR2 LQKENI. The V end was cut by 3 bases, the J end by 6 bases, with 17 bases between. This CDR3 spans 15 amino acids. In DNA form, the CDR3 reads TGTGCCAGCTCACCCGACATGCAGGTCGTCTCTGAAGCTTTCTTT. It is translated as CASSPDMQVVSEAFF.

The count of this clone is one. The rearrangement uses TRBV18 and TRBJ2-7; TRBD1 matches 7 bases. Germline CDR1 KGHSH, CDR2 LQKENI. Losses at the gene ends were 1 base for V and 5 bases for J; bases not matched to a gene: 2. This CDR3 spans 13 amino acids. CDR3 amino acids: CASSPRDSDEQYF. CDR3 DNA sequence: TGTGCCAGCTCACCACGGGACAGTGACGAGCAGTACTTC.